One and the same sample provided the 28 T cell receptor beta chains below, sequenced in a study of shared T cell receptors in the human thymus. Sequencing used immunoSEQ multiplex PCR; TCRdb keeps in-frame clones, though not all of them. The data hold 72,000 or so clones, with 90% to 95% observed a single time. Specimen: thymocytes. These receptors were collected from a human donor.

The chain is built from TRBV6-5 and TRBJ1-4; D is undetermined. The CDR3 totals 14 residues. The ends were cut back, 6 bases at V and 7 bases at J, with 15 bases in the middle. CDR1 and CDR2 from the germline V gene are MNHEY and SVGAGI. The CDR3 loop reads CASSSSPQLEKLFF. CDR3 nucleotide sequence: TGTGCCAGCAGCTCCTCCCCCCAACTTGAAAAACTGTTTTTT.

V and J are TRBV5-6 and TRBJ1-2, with D perhaps TRBD1 (5 bases). There are 14 residues in the CDR3. V dropped 4 bases and J dropped 8 bases, with 18 bases sitting between them. Germline V gene sequence: CDR1 SGHDT, CDR2 YYEEEE. CDR3: CASSNPLRGRGYTF. The CDR3 DNA is TGTGCCAGCAGCAACCCCCTCCGGGGGAGAGGCTACACCTTC.

The gene calls are TRBV4-1 and TRBJ1-4; 11 bases map to TRBD1. CDR1 and CDR2 (germline): MGHRA, YSYEKL. The CDR3 sequence is 18 residues long. V lost 1 base, J lost 0 bases, and 4 bases stayed unmatched. The CDR3 DNA reads as TGCGCCAGCAGCCAAGTCCCGGGACAGGGGGCAACTAATGAAAAACTGTTTTTT. Protein sequence: CASSQVPGQGATNEKLFF.

Concerning this clone: The sample carries other DNA sequences with the same CDR3. The genes are TRBV2 and TRBJ2-3, with 9 nucleotides matching TRBD1. This CDR3 has 13 amino acids. J gave up 2 bases and V 9 bases, and 3 bases lay outside the gene matches. Germline assignment: CDR1 SNHLY and CDR2 FYNNEI. The CDR3 spells CARRDRATDTQYF. In nucleotides, the CDR3 is TGTGCCAGAAGGGACAGGGCCACAGATACGCAGTATTTT. Looking up the rest from reference TRBV2 and TRBJ2-3 gives the full variable domain: EPEVTQTPSHQVTQMGQEVILRCVPISNHLYFYWYRQILGQKVEFLVSFYNNEISEKSEIFDDQFSVERPDGSNFTLKIRSTKLEDSAMYFCARRDRATDTQYFGPGTRLTVL.

The rearrangement uses TRBV7-8 and TRBJ2-1, with D uncertain. V was pared by 9 bases and J by 4 bases, with 10 bases between. In germline, CDR1 is SGHVS, CDR2 FQNEAQ. This CDR3 region has 12 residues. The CDR3: CARGRTYNEQFF. The CDR3 DNA sequence: TGTGCCAGGGGTAGGACGTACAATGAGCAGTTCTTC.

This chain joins TRBV6-1 and TRBJ1-2; no reliable D call. The CDR3 totals 18 residues. The V and J ends lost 0 bases and 5 bases respectively, with 22 bases between them. Per the germline V gene, CDR1 is MNHNS and CDR2 is SASEGT. In DNA form, the CDR3 reads TGTGCCAGCAGTGAAGCGCTTACTTCGGTGGGCCGGATTTATGGCTACACCTTC. Amino acid sequence: CASSEALTSVGRIYGYTF.

The CDR3 DNA reads TGTGCCAGCATTCAGGGACAAAGCAATCAGCCCCAGCATTTT. Protein product: CASIQGQSNQPQHF. The chain is built from TRBV21-1 and TRBJ1-5; TRBD1, the D gene given by the table, was not confirmed from the DNA. TRBV21-1 is described as a pseudogene. This CDR3 is built from 14 residues.

In DNA, the CDR3 is TGCGCCAGCAGCCAAGTCGACGGGGACACATCTTTCTACGAGCAGTACTTC. Translating gives CASSQVDGDTSFYEQYF. The chain links TRBV4-1 to TRBJ2-7; TRBD1 is a possible D gene (6 bases). The CDR3 spans 17 residues. In germline, CDR1 is MGHRA, CDR2 YSYEKL. Trimming removed 1 base at V and 3 bases at J, with 19 bases between.

This chain uses TRBV12-5 with TRBJ1-1, with D uncertain. The CDR3 contains 17 residues. Trimming removed 3 bases from V and 7 bases from J, with 24 bases in between. The germline CDR1 and CDR2 sequences are LGHNT and FRNRAP. CDR3: CASGLTAPNLPYNEAFF. The CDR3, as DNA: TGTGCTAGTGGTTTAACGGCACCAAACCTACCATACAATGAAGCTTTCTTT.

V gene TRBV5-5 combines with J gene TRBJ1-4; 11 bases align to TRBD1. Trimming cost V 7 bases and J 4 bases; bases outside gene matches: 9. Looked up from germline, CDR1 is SGHKS and CDR2 is YYEKEE (reference sequence). CDR3 length: 16 amino acids. In DNA, the CDR3 is TGTGCCAGCCTCGGACAGGGGGCGTCCATTAATGAAAAACTGTTTTTT. This sequence encodes CASLGQGASINEKLFF.

This sequence joins TRBV2 and TRBJ2-7, with TRBD2 matching 11 bases. Germline CDR1 and CDR2: SNHLY and FYNNEI. J gave up 3 bases and V 4 bases, and 8 bases lay outside the gene matches. This CDR3 spans 16 amino acids. CDR3 sequence reads: CASSVPSGGILYEQYF. CDR3 sequence (DNA): TGTGCCAGCAGTGTTCCTAGCGGGGGGATACTCTACGAGCAGTACTTC.

The J gene is TRBJ1-2, the V gene TRBV6-4; D is ambiguous. The germline V gene has CDR1 MRHNA and CDR2 SNTAGT. V was clipped by 4 bases and J by 6 bases, with 18 bases between them. This CDR3 spans 15 amino acids. The CDR3 sequence is CASSADSPDENGYTF. In nucleotides, the CDR3 is TGTGCCAGCAGTGCCGACTCTCCCGACGAGAATGGCTACACCTTC.

The chain uses TRBV4-3 and TRBJ1-5, with a weak D call TRBD1 (6 bases). The CDR3 loop spans 22 amino acids. Trimming removed 4 bases from V and 3 bases from J, with 34 bases in between. The germline V gene has CDR1 LGHNA and CDR2 YSLEER. CDR3 protein: CASSPTLPAVDSPGGDNQPQHF. The CDR3 coding sequence is TGCGCCAGCAGCCCTACTCTTCCGGCCGTGGACAGTCCAGGCGGGGACAATCAGCCCCAGCATTTT.

In nucleotides, the CDR3 is TGCGCCAGCAGCCAAGAATCCTACAGGGGACCGTCCTACGAGCAGTACTTC. Translating it yields CASSQESYRGPSYEQYF. The chain joins TRBV4-3 to TRBJ2-7, with 7 positions matching TRBD1. Germline CDR1 and CDR2: LGHNA and YSLEER. There are 17 residues in the CDR3. After removal of 0 bases from V and 1 base from J, the junction contained 9 bases not matched to a gene.

The rearrangement uses TRBV10-3 and TRBJ2-1; D call uncertain. The length of the CDR3 is 14 residues. Trimming took off 8 bases at V and 3 bases at J, with 14 bases between the two ends. Per the germline V gene, CDR1 is ENHRY and CDR2 is SYGVKD. The DNA of the CDR3 is TGTGCCATCCCAGGCACCCATCTCTACAATGAGCAGTTCTTC. Translation: CAIPGTHLYNEQFF.

The genes are TRBV27 and TRBJ2-3; 9 nucleotides align to TRBD2. The CDR3 has 20 amino acids. The ends lost 6 bases at V and 1 base at J; junction bases unmatched: 20. CDR1 and CDR2 (germline): MNHEY, SMNVEV (reference sequence). The CDR3, as DNA: TGTGCCAGCAGCCCAGGGCGGGGGGGCCTGTCGGTGTCCGGCACAGATACGCAGTATTTT. Encoded protein: CASSPGRGGLSVSGTDTQYF.

The chain uses TRBV4-1 and TRBJ2-1; D ambiguous. CDR1 and CDR2 from the germline V gene are MGHRA and YSYEKL. V shed 3 bases and J shed 1 base, with 10 bases lying between them. The CDR3 is made up of 15 amino acids. This CDR3 reads CASSHSSTSYNEQFF. In DNA, the CDR3 is TGCGCCAGCAGCCACTCCTCGACTTCCTACAATGAGCAGTTCTTC.

The chain couples TRBV19 to TRBJ1-6, with D possibly being TRBD1 (5 bases). Germline values: CDR1 LNHDA, CDR2 SQIVND (reference sequence). The CDR3 has 14 amino acids. Trimming removed 7 bases at V and 7 bases at J, with 14 bases between. The CDR3 sequence is CASTNDSINSPLHF. The CDR3 region has the DNA TGTGCCAGTACAAACGACAGTATCAATTCACCCCTCCACTTT.

V usage is TRBV10-3 and J usage is TRBJ1-6, with TRBD1 identical over 7 bases. CDR3 length: 16 residues. Germline V gene lookup returns CDR1 ENHRY and CDR2 SYGVKD. The J segment lost 7 bases and the V segment lost 3 bases, leaving 9 bases of the junction unmatched. CDR3 bases: TGTGCCATCAGTGATATGCGCGAGACAGGGAATTCACCCCTCCACTTT. It specifies CAISDMRETGNSPLHF.

The V gene is TRBV27, the J gene TRBJ2-2; tentative D call: TRBD2 (6 bases). Trimming stripped 4 bases from V and 4 bases from J, with 31 bases between. The length of the CDR3 is 21 residues. Looked up from germline, CDR1 is MNHEY and CDR2 is SMNVEV (reference sequence). The CDR3 loop is CASSSFNPPGPWAGITGELFF. CDR3 in DNA: TGTGCCAGCAGTTCTTTCAACCCTCCGGGACCCTGGGCGGGGATCACCGGGGAGCTGTTTTTT.

The V gene is TRBV4-3, the J gene TRBJ1-6; D perhaps matches TRBD1 (5 bases). Germline lookup yields CDR1 LGHNA and CDR2 YSLEER. The CDR3 is made up of 16 amino acids. V shed 0 bases and J shed 0 bases, with 6 bases lying between them. CDR3 protein: CASSQDRGSYNSPLHF. Here the CDR3 DNA reads TGCGCCAGCAGCCAAGATAGGGGCTCCTATAATTCACCCCTCCACTTT.

This chain joins TRBV15 and TRBJ2-3; 12 bases line up with TRBD2. The CDR3 extends over 18 amino acids. V lost 6 bases to trimming and J lost 4 bases; unmatched junction nucleotides: 14. Germline loops: CDR1 LNHNV, CDR2 YYDKDF (reference sequence). The CDR3 DNA follows: TGTGCCACCAGAGCTAGCGGGGGGGCCCCCGGACGCCCAGATACGCAGTATTTT. Translation gives CATRASGGAPGRPDTQYF.

The chain is built from TRBV5-8 and TRBJ1-2; 7 bases are shared with TRBD1. This CDR3 spans 16 amino acids. Germline V gene data show CDR1 as SGHTS and CDR2 as YDEGEE. Trimming took 2 bases from V and 1 from J; bases not matched to a gene: 8. CDR3 DNA: TGTGCCAGCAGCTTTAATCGGGACAGAGATAACTATGGCTACACCTTC. Its translation: CASSFNRDRDNYGYTF.

The rearrangement links TRBV4-1 to TRBJ2-3, with D unclear. Germline CDR1 reads MGHRA; CDR2 reads YSYEKL. V shed 0 bases and J shed 3 bases, with 13 bases lying between them. This CDR3 region has 16 residues. This CDR3 reads CASSQDFSGSTDTQYF. The CDR3 nucleotides read TGCGCCAGCAGCCAAGATTTTTCAGGTAGTACAGATACGCAGTATTTT.

The chain recombines TRBV7-2 with TRBJ2-5; 7 positions agree with TRBD2. The CDR3 totals 15 residues. With 6 bases clipped from V and 3 bases from J, the junction kept 10 bases outside the gene matches. Germline-derived CDR1 and CDR2 are SGHTA and FQGNSA. The CDR3 region has the DNA TGTGCCAGCAGGCCTCACGGACTAGACAAAGAGACCCAGTACTTC. Protein sequence: CASRPHGLDKETQYF. The whole variable domain, filled in from reference TRBV7-2 and TRBJ2-5, reads GAGVSQSPSNKVTEKGKDVELRCDPISGHTALYWYRQSLGQGLEFLIYFQGNSAPDKSGLPSDRFSAERTGGSVSTLTIQRTQQEDSAVYLCASRPHGLDKETQYFGPGTRLLVL.

CDR3 sequence: CASSQGDCTDTQYF. CDR3 coding DNA: TGCGCCAGCAGCCAAGGGGACTGTACCGATACGCAGTATTTT. This rearrangement joins TRBV4-1 to TRBJ2-3; tentatively, D is TRBD2 (6 bases). Trimming took 1 base from V and 6 from J, leaving 11 bases between them. The germline V gene has CDR1 MGHRA and CDR2 YSYEKL. The CDR3 has 14 amino acids.

The V and J genes are TRBV7-9 and TRBJ1-5; D may be TRBD1 (6 bases). Germline V gene sequence: CDR1 SEHNR, CDR2 FQNEAQ (reference sequence). V was clipped by 0 bases and J by 5 bases, with 23 bases between them. There are 19 residues in the CDR3. The CDR3 loop reads CASSLARGFNREQDQPQHF. The CDR3 region has the DNA TGTGCCAGCAGCTTAGCGCGGGGCTTCAACAGGGAACAAGATCAGCCCCAGCATTTT.

This rearrangement joins TRBV4-1 to TRBJ2-5, with D maybe TRBD2 (6 bases). Germline V gives CDR1 MGHRA, CDR2 YSYEKL. The CDR3 consists of 16 residues. V was clipped by 8 bases and J by 7 bases, with 26 bases between them. In DNA form, the CDR3 reads TGCGCCAGCGGTCCGATCATGGCAGGGAGGTATGGGACCCAGTACTTC. Amino acid sequence: CASGPIMAGRYGTQYF.